The sequence of this T cell receptor beta chain was determined in a study of blood T cell repertoires in COVID-19. Study background: The analysed material was cDNA or gDNA that came from T cells, B-cell-depleted T cells, or PBMCs.

In the original processing: Nucleated cell number was recorded as an estimate derived from reference gene primer amplification. Assay: immunoSEQ multiplex PCR; the TCRdb copy retains only in-frame clones and omits some. That table supplies the V and J calls and clone size; D and trimming were determined from the DNA. The repertoire holds 150,000 to 200,000 clones, with about nine tenths as singletons. The clonotype originates from a man aged 65 to 79 with active or convalescent COVID-19. Sample: peripheral blood.

CDR3 protein: CASKSSGTGGEQYF. CDR3 sequence (DNA): TGCGCCAGCAAATCATCCGGGACAGGGGGGGAGCAGTACTTC. This sequence joins TRBV10-2 and TRBJ2-7; TRBD1 matches 11 bases. The CDR3 has 14 residues. Per the germline V gene, CDR1 is WSHSY and CDR2 is SAAADI. V lost 7 bases and J lost 7; bases outside the gene matches: 9.